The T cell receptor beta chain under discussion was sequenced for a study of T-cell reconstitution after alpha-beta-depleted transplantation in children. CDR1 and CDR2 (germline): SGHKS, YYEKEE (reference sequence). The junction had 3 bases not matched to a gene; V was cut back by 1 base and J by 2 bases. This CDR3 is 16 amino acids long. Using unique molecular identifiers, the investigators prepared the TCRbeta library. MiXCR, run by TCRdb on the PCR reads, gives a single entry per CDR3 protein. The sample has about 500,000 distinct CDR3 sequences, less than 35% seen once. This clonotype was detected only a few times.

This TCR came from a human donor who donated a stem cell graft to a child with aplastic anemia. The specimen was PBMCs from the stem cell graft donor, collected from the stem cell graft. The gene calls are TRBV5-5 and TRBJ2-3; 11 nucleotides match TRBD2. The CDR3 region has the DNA TGTGCCAGCAGCTTGATTAGCGGGAGGGACACAGATACGCAGTATTTT. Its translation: CASSLISGRDTDTQYF.